The 8 T cell receptor beta chains presented below share a single source sample, sequenced in a study of T cell responses to AZD1222 COVID-19 vaccine. Sequencing was performed with immunoSEQ multiplex PCR; in TCRdb, only in-frame clones are kept and a portion is missing. The repertoire holds tens of thousands of clones, with around 92% as singletons. Sequenced material: peripheral blood, taken on day 0 of MenACWY control vaccination. These receptors were obtained from an adult in good health.

V is TRBV3-1 (or the pseudogene TRBV3-2) and J is TRBJ2-3, with D unclear. Germline V lookup: CDR1 LGHDT, CDR2 YNNKEL (reference sequence). The ends were cut back, 4 bases at V and 5 bases at J, with 10 bases in the middle. The CDR3 totals 13 residues. Here the CDR3 reads CASSPSFEDTQYF. CDR3 DNA: TGTGCCAGCAGCCCCTCGTTCGAAGATACGCAGTATTTT.

CDR3 DNA sequence: TGTGCCAGCAGCTCTTACGGGGTCTACAATGAGCAGTTCTTC. Protein sequence: CASSSYGVYNEQFF. V usage is TRBV11-2 and J usage is TRBJ2-1; a weak D match, TRBD2 (5 bases). CDR1 SGHAT and CDR2 FQNNGV come from the germline V gene. Trimming cost V 4 bases and J 3 bases, with 10 bases left between them. CDR3 size: 14 residues. Full variable domain (missing parts from reference TRBV11-2 and TRBJ2-1): EAGVAQSPRYKIIEKRQSVAFWCNPISGHATLYWYQQILGQGPKLLIQFQNNGVVDDSQLPKDRFSAERLKGVDSTLKIQPAKLEDSAVYLCASSSYGVYNEQFFGPGTRLTVL.

V and J are TRBV9 and TRBJ1-2; the D is unclear. CDR1 is SGDLS and CDR2 is YYNGEE in the germline V gene. The CDR3 loop spans 12 amino acids. V lost 6 bases, J lost 0 bases, and 6 bases lay in between. CDR3 in DNA: TGTGCCAGCACCGGTTCTAACTATGGCTACACCTTC. Translated: CASTGSNYGYTF.

This clone was seen a single time. The chain employs TRBV14 and TRBJ1-2; D not resolved. This CDR3 is built from 14 residues. V lost 0 bases and J lost 4, with 9 bases in between. Germline V gives CDR1 SGHDN, CDR2 FVKESK. The CDR3: CASSQDMWGYGYTF. CDR3 bases: TGTGCCAGCAGCCAAGATATGTGGGGCTATGGCTACACCTTC.

The chain combines TRBV4-2 with TRBJ1-1, with unresolved D. This CDR3 contains 16 residues. The ends were cut back, 0 bases at V and 2 bases at J, with 13 bases in the middle. The germline V gene has CDR1 LGHNA and CDR2 YNFKEQ. This CDR3 is CASSQDPPQVNTEAFF. The CDR3 coding sequence is TGTGCCAGCAGCCAAGATCCCCCCCAGGTTAACACTGAAGCTTTCTTT.

V usage is TRBV9 and J usage is TRBJ1-1; D gene ambiguous. Trimming shortened V by 0 bases and J by 3 bases, and 15 bases separated the two germline ends. The CDR3 is 16 amino acids. CDR1 SGDLS and CDR2 YYNGEE come from the germline V gene. The CDR3 sequence: CASSVGFSVGDTEAFF. CDR3 sequence (DNA): TGTGCCAGCAGCGTAGGCTTCTCTGTGGGAGACACTGAAGCTTTCTTT.

The chain combines TRBV7-8 with TRBJ1-5, with 9 bases fitting TRBD1. The CDR3 sequence is 15 residues long. Germline CDR1 is SGHVS and CDR2 is FQNEAQ. The V gene end was trimmed by 5 bases and the J gene end by 4 bases; junction bases not matched to a gene: 6. Here the CDR3 reads CASSVLGQGNQPQHF. CDR3 nucleotide sequence: TGTGCCAGCAGCGTACTGGGACAGGGAAATCAGCCCCAGCATTTT.

The J gene is TRBJ2-7, the V gene TRBV3-1 (or the pseudogene TRBV3-2); TRBD1 is a possible D gene (5 bases). The V end was cut by 0 bases, the J end by 4 bases, with 19 bases between. The germline CDR1 and CDR2 sequences are LGHDT and YNNKEL (reference sequence). The CDR3 is 17 residues long. CDR3 loop: CASSQDGLGRKEYEQYF. CDR3 bases: TGTGCCAGCAGCCAAGATGGGTTGGGGCGCAAGGAATACGAGCAGTACTTC.